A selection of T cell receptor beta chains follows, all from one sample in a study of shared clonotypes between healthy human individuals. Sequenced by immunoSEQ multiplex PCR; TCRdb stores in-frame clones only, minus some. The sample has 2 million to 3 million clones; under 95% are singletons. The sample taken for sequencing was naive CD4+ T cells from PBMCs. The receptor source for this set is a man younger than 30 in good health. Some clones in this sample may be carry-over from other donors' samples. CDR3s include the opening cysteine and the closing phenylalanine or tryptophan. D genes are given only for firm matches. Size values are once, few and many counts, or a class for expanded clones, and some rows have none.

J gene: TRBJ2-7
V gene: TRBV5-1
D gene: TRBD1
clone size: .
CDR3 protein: CATRQGLPGIYEQYF
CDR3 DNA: TGCGCCACCCGACAGGGCCTTCCAGGGATCTACGAGCAGTACTTC

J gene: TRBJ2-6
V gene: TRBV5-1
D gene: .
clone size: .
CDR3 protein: CASNRDPGQPSGANVLTF
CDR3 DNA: TGCGCCAGCAATCGCGACCCGGGACAACCCTCTGGGGCCAACGTCCTGACTTTC

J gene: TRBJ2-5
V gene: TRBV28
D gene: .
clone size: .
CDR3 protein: CASSGGLETQYF
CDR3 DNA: TGTGCCAGCAGTGGCGGGTTAGAGACCCAGTACTTC

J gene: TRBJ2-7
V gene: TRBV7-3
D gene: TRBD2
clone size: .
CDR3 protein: CASSVIRTSVFNEQYF
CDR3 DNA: TGTGCCAGCAGCGTAATCCGGACTAGCGTTTTCAACGAGCAGTACTTC

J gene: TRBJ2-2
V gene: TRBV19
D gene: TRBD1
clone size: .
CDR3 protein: CASRGQGNTGELFF
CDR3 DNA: TGTGCCAGTAGGGGACAGGGCAACACCGGGGAGCTGTTTTTT

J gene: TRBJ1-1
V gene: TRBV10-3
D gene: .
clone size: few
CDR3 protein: CAISTANTEAFF
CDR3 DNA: TGTGCCATCAGTACAGCAAACACTGAAGCTTTCTTT

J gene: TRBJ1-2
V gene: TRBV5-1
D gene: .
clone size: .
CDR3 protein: CASSLAQTGLADYGYTF
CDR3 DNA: TGCGCCAGCAGCTTGGCTCAAACAGGGTTGGCGGACTATGGCTACACCTTC

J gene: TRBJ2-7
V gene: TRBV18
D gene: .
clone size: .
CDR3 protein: CASSPRTPYEQYF
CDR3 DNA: TGTGCCAGCTCACCACGGACTCCCTACGAGCAGTACTTC

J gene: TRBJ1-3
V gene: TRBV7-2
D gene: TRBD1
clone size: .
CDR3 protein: CASSSGQGDGNTIYF
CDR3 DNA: TGTGCCAGCAGCTCGGGACAGGGTGATGGAAACACCATATATTTT

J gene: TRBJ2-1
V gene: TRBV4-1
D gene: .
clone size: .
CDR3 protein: CASTTRSGPLTSYNEQFF
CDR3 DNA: TGCGCCAGCACCACAAGAAGCGGGCCCCTAACCTCCTACAATGAGCAGTTCTTC

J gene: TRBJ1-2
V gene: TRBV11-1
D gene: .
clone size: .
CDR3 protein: CASSPSTGRSYGYTF
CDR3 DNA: TGTGCCAGCAGCCCCTCCACCGGACGTTCCTATGGCTACACCTTC

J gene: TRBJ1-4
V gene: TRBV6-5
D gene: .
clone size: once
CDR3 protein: CASRPHGSEKLFF
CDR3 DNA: TGTGCCAGCAGGCCCCACGGAAGTGAAAAACTGTTTTTT

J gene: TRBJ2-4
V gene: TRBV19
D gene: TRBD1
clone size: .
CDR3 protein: CASSIDFWTGRSEGIQYF
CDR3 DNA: TGTGCCAGTAGTATAGATTTCTGGACAGGGCGCTCGGAGGGCATTCAGTACTTC

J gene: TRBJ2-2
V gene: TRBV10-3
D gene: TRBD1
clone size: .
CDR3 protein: CAISTNRQGVTGELFF
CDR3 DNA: TGTGCCATCAGTACCAACCGACAGGGGGTCACCGGGGAGCTGTTTTTT

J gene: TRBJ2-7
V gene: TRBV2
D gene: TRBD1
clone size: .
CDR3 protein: CASSLQTGGVEQYF
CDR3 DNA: TGTGCCAGCAGCCTCCAGACAGGGGGCGTCGAGCAGTACTTC

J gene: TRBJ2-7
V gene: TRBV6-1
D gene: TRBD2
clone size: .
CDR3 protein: CASRAPGRGAPGKYF
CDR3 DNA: TGTGCCAGCAGAGCCCCGGGGCGGGGGGCTCCGGGGAAGTACTTC

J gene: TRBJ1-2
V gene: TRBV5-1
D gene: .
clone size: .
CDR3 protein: CASSLSWDTIGYTF
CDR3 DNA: TGCGCCAGCAGCTTGAGTTGGGATACCATTGGCTACACCTTC

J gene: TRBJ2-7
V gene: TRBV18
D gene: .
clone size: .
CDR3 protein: CASSPSSWAEQYF
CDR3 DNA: TGTGCCAGCTCACCGTCATCATGGGCCGAGCAGTACTTC

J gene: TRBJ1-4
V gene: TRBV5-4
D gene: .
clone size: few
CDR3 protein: CASSSDSSTNEKLFF
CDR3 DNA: TGTGCCAGCAGTTCCGACAGTTCAACTAATGAAAAACTGTTTTTT

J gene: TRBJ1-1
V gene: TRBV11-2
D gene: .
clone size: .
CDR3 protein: CASSPPRGGNTEAFF
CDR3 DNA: TGTGCCAGCAGTCCTCCCAGGGGAGGTAACACTGAAGCTTTCTTT

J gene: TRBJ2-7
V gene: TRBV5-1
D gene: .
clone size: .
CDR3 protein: CASSPVGTYEQYF
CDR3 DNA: TGCGCCAGCAGCCCCGTGGGGACCTACGAGCAGTACTTC

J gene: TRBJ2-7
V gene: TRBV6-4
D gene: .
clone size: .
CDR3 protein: CASTFGELYEQYF
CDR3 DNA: TGTGCCAGCACTTTTGGGGAACTATACGAGCAGTACTTC